This TCR beta chain came from a study of blood T cell repertoires in COVID-19. Study summary: Nucleic acid was either cDNA or gDNA, and it came from T cells, B-cell-depleted T cells, or PBMCs.

Sequencing was performed with immunoSEQ multiplex PCR; in TCRdb, only in-frame clones are kept and a portion is missing. The profile shows some 100,000 clones, roughly 88% of them singletons. This CDR3 has 15 amino acids. V lost 6 bases and J lost 5, with 18 bases in between. From germline, CDR1 is MNHEY and CDR2 SVGAGI. This clone has only one observation. Sequencing was done on a sample of peripheral blood. V gene TRBV6-5 combines with J gene TRBJ2-3, with D possibly TRBD2 on 5 matching bases. This sequence originates from a human donor in a cohort sampled during active COVID-19. The DNA for the CDR3 is TGTGCCAGCAGCTCGAGCGTCGGGATCGGAGATACGCAGTATTTT. It encodes CASSSSVGIGDTQYF.